The clone carrying this T cell receptor beta chain has only a few counts. Deletions cut 5 bases from V and 5 bases from J, with 9 bases between. The CDR3 extends over 12 amino acids. In germline, CDR1 is SQVTM, CDR2 ANQGSEA. This entry belongs to a study of graft-versus-host responses after intestinal transplantation. Study background: Anti-thymocyte globulin was used for induction in all recipients, who then took tacrolimus and steroids for about three years.

The table came from immunoSEQ multiplex PCR; TCRdb's copy has only in-frame clones and leaves some out. The sample carries about 15,000 clones, about 38% recorded once. Study-level findings and limits: Recipient bone marrow held GvH clones, some seen earlier in ileum or blood. Allografts of one patient group, those with graft-donor T cell macrochimerism, had high graft-versus-host to host-versus-graft clonal ratios.

CFSE-labeled responder cells (200,000) were plated with 200,000 irradiated, violet-dye-labeled stimulator cells. The material was alloreactive CD8+ T cells from a mixed lymphocyte reaction culture, obtained before intestinal transplant. Subset: CFSE-low proliferating T cells sorted from roughly six-day pre-transplant mixed lymphocyte reaction (GvH or HvG direction). The chain combines TRBV29-1 with TRBJ2-2, with D possibly being TRBD1 (6 bases). The sequence derives from a human patient who received an intestinal transplant. The CDR3 reads CSVYRDTGELFF. In nucleotides, the CDR3 is TGCAGCGTTTACAGGGATACCGGGGAGCTGTTTTTT.